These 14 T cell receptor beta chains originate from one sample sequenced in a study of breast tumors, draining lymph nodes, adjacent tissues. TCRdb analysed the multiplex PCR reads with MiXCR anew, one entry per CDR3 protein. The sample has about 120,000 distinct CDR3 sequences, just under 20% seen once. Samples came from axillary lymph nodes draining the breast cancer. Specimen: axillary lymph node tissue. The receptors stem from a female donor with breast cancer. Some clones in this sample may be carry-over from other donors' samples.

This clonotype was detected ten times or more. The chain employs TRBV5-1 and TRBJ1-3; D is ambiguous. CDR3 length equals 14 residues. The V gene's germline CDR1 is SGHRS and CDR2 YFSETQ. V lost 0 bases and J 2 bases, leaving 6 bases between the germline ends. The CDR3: CASSLGGAGNTIYF. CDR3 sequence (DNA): TGCGCCAGCAGCTTGGGTGGGGCTGGAAACACCATATATTTT.

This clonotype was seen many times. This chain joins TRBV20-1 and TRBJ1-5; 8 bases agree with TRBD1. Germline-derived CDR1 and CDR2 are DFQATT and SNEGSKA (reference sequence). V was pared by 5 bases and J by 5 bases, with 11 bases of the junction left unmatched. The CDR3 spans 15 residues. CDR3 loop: CSAPEGDRGHQPQHF. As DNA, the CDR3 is TGCAGTGCTCCTGAGGGTGACAGGGGACATCAGCCCCAGCATTTT.

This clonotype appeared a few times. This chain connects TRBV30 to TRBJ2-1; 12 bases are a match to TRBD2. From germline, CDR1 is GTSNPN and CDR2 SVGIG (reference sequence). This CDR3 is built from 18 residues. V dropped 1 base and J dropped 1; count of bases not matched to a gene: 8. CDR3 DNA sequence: TGTGCCTGGAGTGCTACAAGGACTAGCGGGGCGTCCTACAATGAGCAGTTCTTC. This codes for CAWSATRTSGASYNEQFF.

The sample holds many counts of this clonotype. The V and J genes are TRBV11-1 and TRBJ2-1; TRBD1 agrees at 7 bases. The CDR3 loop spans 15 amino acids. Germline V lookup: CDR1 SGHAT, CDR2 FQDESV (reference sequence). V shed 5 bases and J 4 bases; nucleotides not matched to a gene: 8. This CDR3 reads CASSPPRDRYNEQFF. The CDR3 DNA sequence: TGTGCCAGCAGCCCCCCGAGGGACAGATACAATGAGCAGTTCTTC.

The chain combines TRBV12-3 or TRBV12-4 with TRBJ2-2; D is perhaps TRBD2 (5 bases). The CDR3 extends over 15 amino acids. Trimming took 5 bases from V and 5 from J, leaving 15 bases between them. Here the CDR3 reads CASSIRAPGTGELFF. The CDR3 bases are TGTGCCAGCAGTATTAGAGCTCCGGGGACCGGGGAGCTGTTTTTT.

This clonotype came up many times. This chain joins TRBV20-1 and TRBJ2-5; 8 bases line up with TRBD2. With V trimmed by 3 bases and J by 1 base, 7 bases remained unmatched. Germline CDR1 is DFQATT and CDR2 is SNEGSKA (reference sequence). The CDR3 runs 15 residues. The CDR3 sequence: CSARRGEGGQETQYF. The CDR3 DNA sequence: TGCAGTGCTAGGCGGGGGGAGGGCGGCCAAGAGACCCAGTACTTC.

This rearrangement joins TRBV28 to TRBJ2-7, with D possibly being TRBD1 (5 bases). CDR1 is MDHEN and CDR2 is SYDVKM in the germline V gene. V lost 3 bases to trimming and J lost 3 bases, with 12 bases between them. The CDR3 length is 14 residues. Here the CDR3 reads CASSFFQGGYEQYF. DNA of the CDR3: TGTGCCAGCAGTTTTTTTCAGGGCGGCTACGAGCAGTACTTC.

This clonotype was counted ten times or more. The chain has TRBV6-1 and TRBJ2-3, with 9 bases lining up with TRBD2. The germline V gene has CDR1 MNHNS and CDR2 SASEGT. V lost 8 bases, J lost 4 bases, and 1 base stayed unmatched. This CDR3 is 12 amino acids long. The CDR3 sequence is CASGGGADTQYF. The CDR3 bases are TGTGCCAGCGGCGGGGGGGCAGATACGCAGTATTTT.

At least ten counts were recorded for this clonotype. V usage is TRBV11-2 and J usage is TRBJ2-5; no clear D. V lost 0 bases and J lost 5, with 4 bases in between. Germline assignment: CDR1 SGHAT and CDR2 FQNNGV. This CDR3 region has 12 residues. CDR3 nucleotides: TGTGCCAGCAGCTTAGAAGGGGAGACCCAGTACTTC. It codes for CASSLEGETQYF. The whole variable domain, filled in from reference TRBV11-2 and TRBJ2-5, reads EAGVAQSPRYKIIEKRQSVAFWCNPISGHATLYWYQQILGQGPKLLIQFQNNGVVDDSQLPKDRFSAERLKGVDSTLKIQPAKLEDSAVYLCASSLEGETQYFGPGTRLLVL.

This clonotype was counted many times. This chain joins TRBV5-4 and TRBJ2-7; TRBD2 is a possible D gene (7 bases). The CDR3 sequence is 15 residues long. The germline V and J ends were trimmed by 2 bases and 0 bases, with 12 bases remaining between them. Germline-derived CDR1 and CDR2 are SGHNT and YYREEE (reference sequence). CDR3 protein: CASSLNGGPSYEQYF. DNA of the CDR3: TGTGCCAGCAGCTTAAACGGGGGGCCCTCCTACGAGCAGTACTTC. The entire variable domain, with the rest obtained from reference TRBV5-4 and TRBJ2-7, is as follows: ETGVTQSPTHLIKTRGQQVTLRCSSQSGHNTVSWYQQALGQGPQFIFQYYREEENGRGNFPPRFSGLQFPNYSSELNVNALELDDSALYLCASSLNGGPSYEQYFGPGTRLTVT.

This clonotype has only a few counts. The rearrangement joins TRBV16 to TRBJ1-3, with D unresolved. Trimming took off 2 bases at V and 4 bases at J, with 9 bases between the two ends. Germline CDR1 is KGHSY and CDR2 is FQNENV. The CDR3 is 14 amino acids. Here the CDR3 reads CASSQRAEGNTIYF. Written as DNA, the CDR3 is TGTGCCAGCAGCCAAAGGGCCGAGGGAAACACCATATATTTT.

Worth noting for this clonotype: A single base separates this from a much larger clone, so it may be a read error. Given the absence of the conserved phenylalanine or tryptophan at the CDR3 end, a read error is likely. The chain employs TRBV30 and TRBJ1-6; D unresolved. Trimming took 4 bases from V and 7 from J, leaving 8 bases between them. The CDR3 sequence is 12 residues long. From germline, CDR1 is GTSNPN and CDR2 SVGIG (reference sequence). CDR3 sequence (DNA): TGTGCCTGGAACGTCGGAAATTCACCCCTCCACCTT. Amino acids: CAWNVGNSPLHL.

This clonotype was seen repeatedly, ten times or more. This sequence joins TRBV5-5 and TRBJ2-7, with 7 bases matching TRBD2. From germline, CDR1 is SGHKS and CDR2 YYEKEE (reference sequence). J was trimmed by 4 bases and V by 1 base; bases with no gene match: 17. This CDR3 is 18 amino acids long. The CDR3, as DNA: TGTGCCAGCAGCTTGCAGAGTTGGGGGGGGACCTCCTCGTACGAGCAGTACTTC. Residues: CASSLQSWGGTSSYEQYF.

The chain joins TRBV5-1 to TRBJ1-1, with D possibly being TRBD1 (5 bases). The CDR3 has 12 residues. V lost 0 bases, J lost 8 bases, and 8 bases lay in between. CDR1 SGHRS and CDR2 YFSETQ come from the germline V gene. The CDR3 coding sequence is TGCGCCAGCAGCTTGGACGGGGGGGAAGCTTTCTTT. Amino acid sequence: CASSLDGGEAFF. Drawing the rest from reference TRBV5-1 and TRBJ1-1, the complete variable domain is KAGVTQTPRYLIKTRGQQVTLSCSPISGHRSVSWYQQTPGQGLQFLFEYFSETQRNKGNFPGRFSGRQFSNSRSEMNVSTLELGDSALYLCASSLDGGEAFFGQGTRLTVV.